This T cell receptor (beta chain) was sequenced for a study of T cell responses to AZD1222 COVID-19 vaccine. Study background: Second-dose schedules of about 4 or about 12 weeks were combined.

This clone appeared once. Data came from immunoSEQ multiplex PCR; TCRdb stores just in-frame clones and leaves some out. This table holds more than 100,000 clones, roughly 89% found once. Per the germline V gene, CDR1 is SGHKS and CDR2 is YYEKEE (reference sequence). There are 14 residues in the CDR3. V lost 3 bases, J lost 9 bases, and 13 bases lay in between. Material: peripheral blood, obtained on day 0 of AZD1222 vaccination. This receptor was obtained from an adult in good health. V and J are TRBV5-5 and TRBJ1-6, with TRBD1 as a possible D gene (6 bases). This CDR3 is CASSWGQDGSPLHF. The CDR3 DNA follows: TGTGCCAGCAGCTGGGGGCAGGACGGTTCACCCCTCCACTTT.